This TCR beta chain was obtained from a study of beta chain features in type 1 diabetes. Study-wide results and caveats: Moderate yet significant TCRB CDR3 shortening was seen in Type 1 diabetes patients in all four CD4+ subsets.

Investigators reverse transcribed all isolated RNA, so they sequenced expressed TCRB transcripts. The protocol was immunoSEQ multiplex PCR, while the TCRdb copy is restricted to in-frame clones and leaves out a portion. The repertoire holds about 240,000 clones, with roughly 13% as singletons. Looked up from germline, CDR1 is SGHNT and CDR2 is YYREEE (reference sequence). The CDR3 covers 16 residues. Trimming took 4 bases from V and 1 from J; bases not matched to a gene: 7. Turning to this clone: What it binds is not known.

The sequenced material came from naive CD4+ T cells from blood. The clonotype comes from a man aged 25 to 40 with type 1 diabetes. V is TRBV5-4 and J is TRBJ2-2; TRBD1 agrees at 7 bases. CDR3 amino acids: CASSPPGQMNTGELFF. The CDR3 nucleotides are TGTGCCAGCAGCCCTCCGGGACAGATGAACACCGGGGAGCTGTTTTTT.